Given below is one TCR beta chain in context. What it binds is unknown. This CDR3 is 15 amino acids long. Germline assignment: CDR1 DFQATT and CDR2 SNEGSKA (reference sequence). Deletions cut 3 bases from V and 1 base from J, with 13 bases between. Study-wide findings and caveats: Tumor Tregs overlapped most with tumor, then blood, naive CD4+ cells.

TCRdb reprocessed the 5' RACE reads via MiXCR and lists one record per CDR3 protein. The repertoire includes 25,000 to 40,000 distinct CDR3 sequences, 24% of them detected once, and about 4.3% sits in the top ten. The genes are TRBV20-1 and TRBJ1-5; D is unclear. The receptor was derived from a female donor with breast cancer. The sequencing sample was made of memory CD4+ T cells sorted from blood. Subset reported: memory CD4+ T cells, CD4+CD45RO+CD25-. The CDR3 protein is CSARVAGRSNQPQHF. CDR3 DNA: TGCAGTGCTAGGGTCGCGGGGAGAAGCAATCAGCCCCAGCATTTT.